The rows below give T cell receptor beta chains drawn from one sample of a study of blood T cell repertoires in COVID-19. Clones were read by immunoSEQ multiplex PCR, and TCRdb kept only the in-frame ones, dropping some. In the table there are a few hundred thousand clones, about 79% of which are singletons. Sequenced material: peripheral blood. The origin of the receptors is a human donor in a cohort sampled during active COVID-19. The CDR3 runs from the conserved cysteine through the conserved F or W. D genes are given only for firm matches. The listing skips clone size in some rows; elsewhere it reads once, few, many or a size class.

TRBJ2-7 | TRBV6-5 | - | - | TGTGCCAGCAGTCCCGGGTACGGTAATTACGAGCAGTACTTC | CASSPGYGNYEQYF
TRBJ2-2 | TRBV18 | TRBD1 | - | TGTGCCAGCTCGGGGACAGGGCTGAACACCGGGGAGCTGTTTTTT | CASSGTGLNTGELFF
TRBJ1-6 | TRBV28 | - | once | TGTGCCAGCAGTTTACTTAATTCACCCCTCCACTTT | CASSLLNSPLHF
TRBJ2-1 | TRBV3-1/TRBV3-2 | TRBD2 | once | TGTGCCAGCAGCCAAGCCCGGTCGGGAGGACAGTTCTTC | CASSQARSGGQFF
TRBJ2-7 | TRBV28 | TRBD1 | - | TGTGCCAGCAACAGCCGGGACAGCTCCCGCGAGCAGTACTTC | CASNSRDSSREQYF
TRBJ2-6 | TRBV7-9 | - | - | TGTGCCAGCAGCTCCGGGGGACGGTACTCTGGGGCCAACGTCCTGACTTTC | CASSSGGRYSGANVLTF
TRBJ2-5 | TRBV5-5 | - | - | TGTGCCAGCAGCTACCCCGGGGAGACCCAGTACTTC | CASSYPGETQYF
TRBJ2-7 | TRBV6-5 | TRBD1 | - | TGTGCCAGCAGACGGACAGGGGGGGGGCAGTACTTC | CASRRTGGGQYF
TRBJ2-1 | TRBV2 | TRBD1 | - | TGTGCCAGCAGTGTAGGGACAGTATACAATGAGCAGTTCTTC | CASSVGTVYNEQFF
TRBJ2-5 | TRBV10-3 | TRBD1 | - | TGTGCCATCAGTGACGACAGGGAAGAGACCCAGTACTTC | CAISDDREETQYF